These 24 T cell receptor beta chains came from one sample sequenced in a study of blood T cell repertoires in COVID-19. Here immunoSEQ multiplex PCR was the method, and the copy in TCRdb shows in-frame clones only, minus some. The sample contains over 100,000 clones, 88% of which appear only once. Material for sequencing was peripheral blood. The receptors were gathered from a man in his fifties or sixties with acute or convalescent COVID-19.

CDR3 residues: CASSSPPGRDGTGELFF. The CDR3 DNA sequence: TGTGCCAGCAGCTCCCCCCCGGGGAGGGACGGCACCGGGGAGCTGTTTTTT. This chain links TRBV7-9 with TRBJ2-2; 7 nucleotides agree with TRBD2. Per the germline V gene, CDR1 is SEHNR and CDR2 is FQNEAQ (reference sequence). This CDR3 is built from 17 residues. V gave up 4 bases and J gave up 4 bases; unmatched junction bases: 12.

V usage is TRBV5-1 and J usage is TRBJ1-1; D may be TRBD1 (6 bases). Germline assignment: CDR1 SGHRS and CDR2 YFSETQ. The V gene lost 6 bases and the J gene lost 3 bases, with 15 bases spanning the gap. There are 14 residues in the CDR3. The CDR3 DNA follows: TGCGCCAGCAACCGGGACACTTCATACACTGAAGCTTTCTTT. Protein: CASNRDTSYTEAFF.

CDR3 region: CASSRSTGGLNEQYF. The CDR3 DNA follows: TGTGCCAGCTCACGATCGACAGGGGGATTGAACGAGCAGTACTTC. The V call is TRBV18, the J call TRBJ2-7, with TRBD1 matching 9 bases. Germline V gene sequence: CDR1 KGHSH, CDR2 LQKENI. The CDR3 totals 15 residues. With 4 bases clipped from V and 5 bases from J, the junction kept 9 bases outside the gene matches.

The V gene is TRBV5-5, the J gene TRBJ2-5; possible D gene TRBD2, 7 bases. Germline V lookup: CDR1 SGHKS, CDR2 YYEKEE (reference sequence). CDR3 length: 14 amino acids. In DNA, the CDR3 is TGTGCTCCCCGGGGGGCCAGAAAGCAAGAGACCCAGTACTTC. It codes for CAPRGARKQETQYF.

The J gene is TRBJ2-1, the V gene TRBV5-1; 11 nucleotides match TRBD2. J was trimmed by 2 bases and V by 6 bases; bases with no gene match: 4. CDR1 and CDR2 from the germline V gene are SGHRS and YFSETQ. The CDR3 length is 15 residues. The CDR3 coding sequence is TGCGCCAGCAACCCACTAGCGGGAGCCTACAATGAGCAGTTCTTC. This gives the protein CASNPLAGAYNEQFF.

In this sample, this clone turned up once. CDR3 nucleotide sequence: TGCGCCAGCAGCTTGACCGGGACAGGAAGCTCTGGAAACACCATATATTTT. It codes for CASSLTGTGSSGNTIYF. This rearrangement joins TRBV5-1 to TRBJ1-3; 8 bases are shared with TRBD1. With V trimmed by 1 base and J by 0 bases, 6 bases remained unmatched. The CDR3 covers 17 residues. Germline V gene sequence: CDR1 SGHRS, CDR2 YFSETQ.

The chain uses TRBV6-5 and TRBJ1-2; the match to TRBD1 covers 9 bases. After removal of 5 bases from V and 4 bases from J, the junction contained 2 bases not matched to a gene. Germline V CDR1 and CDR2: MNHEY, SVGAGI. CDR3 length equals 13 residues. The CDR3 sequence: CASSPDRGYGYTF. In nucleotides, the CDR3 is TGTGCCAGCAGTCCGGACAGGGGCTATGGCTACACCTTC.

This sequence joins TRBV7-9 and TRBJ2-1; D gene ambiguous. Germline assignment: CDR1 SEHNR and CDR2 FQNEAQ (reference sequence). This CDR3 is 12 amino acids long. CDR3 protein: CANTPRDNEQFF. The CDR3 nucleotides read TGTGCAAACACCCCCCGAGACAATGAGCAGTTCTTC.

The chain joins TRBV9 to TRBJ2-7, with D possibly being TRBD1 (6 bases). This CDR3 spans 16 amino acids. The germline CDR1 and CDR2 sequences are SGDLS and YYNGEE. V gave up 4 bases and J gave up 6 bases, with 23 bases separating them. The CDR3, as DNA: TGTGCCAGCAGCATCCTAAGCGACAGGTCCCGGGGCGAGCAGTACTTC. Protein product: CASSILSDRSRGEQYF. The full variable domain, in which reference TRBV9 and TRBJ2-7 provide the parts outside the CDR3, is DSGVTQTPKHLITATGQRVTLRCSPRSGDLSVYWYQQSLDQGLQFLIQYYNGEERAKGNILERFSAQQFPDLHSELNLSSLELGDSALYFCASSILSDRSRGEQYFGPGTRLTVT.

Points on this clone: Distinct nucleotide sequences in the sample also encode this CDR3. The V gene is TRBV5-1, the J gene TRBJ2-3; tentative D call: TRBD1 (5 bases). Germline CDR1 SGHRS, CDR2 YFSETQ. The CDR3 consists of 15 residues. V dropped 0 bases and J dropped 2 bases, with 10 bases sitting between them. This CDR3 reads CASSLGQGSTDTQYF. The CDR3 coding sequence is TGCGCCAGCAGCTTGGGGCAGGGTTCCACAGATACGCAGTATTTT.

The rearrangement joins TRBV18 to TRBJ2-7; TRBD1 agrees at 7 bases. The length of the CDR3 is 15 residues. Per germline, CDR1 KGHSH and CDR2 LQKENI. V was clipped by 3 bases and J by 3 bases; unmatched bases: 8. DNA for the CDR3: TGTGCCAGCTCACCTACCTCGGGACAGAACTACGAGCAGTACTTC. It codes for CASSPTSGQNYEQYF.

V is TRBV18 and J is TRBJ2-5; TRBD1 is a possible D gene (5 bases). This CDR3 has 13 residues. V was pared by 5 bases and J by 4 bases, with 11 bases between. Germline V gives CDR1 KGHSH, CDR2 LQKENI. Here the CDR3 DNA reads TGTGCCAGCTCATCTACAGGAGTAGAGACCCAGTACTTC. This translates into CASSSTGVETQYF. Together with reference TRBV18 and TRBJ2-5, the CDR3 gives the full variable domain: NAGVMQNPRHLVRRRGQEARLRCSPMKGHSHVYWYRQLPEEGLKFMVYLQKENIIDESGMPKERFSAEFPKEGPSILRIQQVVRGDSAAYFCASSSTGVETQYFGPGTRLLVL.

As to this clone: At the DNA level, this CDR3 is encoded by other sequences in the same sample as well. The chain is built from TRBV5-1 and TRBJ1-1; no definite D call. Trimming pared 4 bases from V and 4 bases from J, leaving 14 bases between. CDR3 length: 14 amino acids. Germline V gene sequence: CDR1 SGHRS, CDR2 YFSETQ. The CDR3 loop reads CASSLSWGGTEAFF. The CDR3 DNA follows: TGCGCCAGCAGCCTCAGCTGGGGAGGCACTGAAGCTTTCTTT.

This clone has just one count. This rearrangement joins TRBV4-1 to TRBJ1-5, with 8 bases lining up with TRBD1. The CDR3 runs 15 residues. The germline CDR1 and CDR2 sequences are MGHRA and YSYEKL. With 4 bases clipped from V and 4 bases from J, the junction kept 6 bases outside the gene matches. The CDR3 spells CASSPSGQANQPQHF. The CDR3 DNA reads TGCGCCAGCAGCCCCTCGGGACAGGCAAATCAGCCCCAGCATTTT.

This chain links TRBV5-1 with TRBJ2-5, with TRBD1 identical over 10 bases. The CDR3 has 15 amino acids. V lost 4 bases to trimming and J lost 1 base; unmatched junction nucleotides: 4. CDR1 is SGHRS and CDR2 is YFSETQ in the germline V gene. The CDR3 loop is CASSAGTGVQETQYF. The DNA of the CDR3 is TGCGCCAGCAGCGCCGGGACAGGGGTCCAAGAGACCCAGTACTTC.

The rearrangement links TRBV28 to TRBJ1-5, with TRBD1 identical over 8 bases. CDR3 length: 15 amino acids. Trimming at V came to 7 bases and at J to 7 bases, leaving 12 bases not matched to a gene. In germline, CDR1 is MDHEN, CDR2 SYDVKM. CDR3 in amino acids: CASTLSGGLDQPQHF. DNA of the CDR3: TGTGCCAGCACCCTCTCAGGGGGCCTGGACCAGCCCCAGCATTTT.

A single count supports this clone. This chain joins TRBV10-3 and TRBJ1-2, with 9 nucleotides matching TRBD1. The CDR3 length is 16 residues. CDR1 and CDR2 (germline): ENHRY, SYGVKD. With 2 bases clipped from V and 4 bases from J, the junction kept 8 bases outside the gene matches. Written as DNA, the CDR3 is TGTGCCATCAGTGAGCTGGGGGGGACAGGGAGCTATGGCTACACCTTC. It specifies CAISELGGTGSYGYTF.

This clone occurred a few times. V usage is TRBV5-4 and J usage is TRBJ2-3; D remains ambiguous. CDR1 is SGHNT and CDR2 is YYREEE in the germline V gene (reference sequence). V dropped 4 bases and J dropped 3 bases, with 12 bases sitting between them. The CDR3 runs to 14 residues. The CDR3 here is CASSSRSLTDTQYF. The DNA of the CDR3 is TGTGCCAGCAGCAGCCGAAGCCTTACAGATACGCAGTATTTT.

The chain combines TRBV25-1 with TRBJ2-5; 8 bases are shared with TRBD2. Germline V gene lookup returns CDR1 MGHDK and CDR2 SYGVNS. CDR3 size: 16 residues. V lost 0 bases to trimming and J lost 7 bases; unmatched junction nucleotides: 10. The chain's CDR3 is CASSEYGSGRRVTQYF. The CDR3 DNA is TGTGCCAGCAGTGAATACGGGAGCGGGAGAAGAGTGACCCAGTACTTC.

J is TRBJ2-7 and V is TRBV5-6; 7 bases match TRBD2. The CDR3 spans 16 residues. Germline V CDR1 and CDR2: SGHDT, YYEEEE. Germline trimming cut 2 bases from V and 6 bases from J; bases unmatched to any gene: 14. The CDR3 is CASSFIGASGLLEQYF. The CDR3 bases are TGTGCCAGCAGCTTCATTGGGGCTAGCGGACTCCTCGAGCAGTACTTC.

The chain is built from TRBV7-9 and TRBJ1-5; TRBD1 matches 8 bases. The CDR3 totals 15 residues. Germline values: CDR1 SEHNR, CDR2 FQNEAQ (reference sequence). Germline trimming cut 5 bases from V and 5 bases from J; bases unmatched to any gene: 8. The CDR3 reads CASSPDRGAYQPQHF. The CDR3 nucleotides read TGTGCCAGCAGCCCCGACAGGGGCGCGTATCAGCCCCAGCATTTT.

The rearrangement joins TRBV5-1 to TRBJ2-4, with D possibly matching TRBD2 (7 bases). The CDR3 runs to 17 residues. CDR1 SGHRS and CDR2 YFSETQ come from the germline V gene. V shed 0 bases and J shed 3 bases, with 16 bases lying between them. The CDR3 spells CASSLDPGGAGKNIQYF. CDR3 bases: TGCGCCAGCAGCTTGGATCCGGGGGGCGCAGGCAAAAACATTCAGTACTTC.

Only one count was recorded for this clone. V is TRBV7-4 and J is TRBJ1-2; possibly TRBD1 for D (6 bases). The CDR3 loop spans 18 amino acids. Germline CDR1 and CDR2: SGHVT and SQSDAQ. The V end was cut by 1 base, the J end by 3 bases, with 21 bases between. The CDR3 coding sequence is TGTGCCAGCAGCTTAGATCCCACTCCCAAGGACAGATACTATGGCTACACCTTC. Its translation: CASSLDPTPKDRYYGYTF.

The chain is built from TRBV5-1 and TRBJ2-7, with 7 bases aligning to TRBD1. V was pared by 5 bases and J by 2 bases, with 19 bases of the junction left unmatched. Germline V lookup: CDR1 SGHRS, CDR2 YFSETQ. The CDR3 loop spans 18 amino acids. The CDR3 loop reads CASSSPGGFPVYTYEQYF. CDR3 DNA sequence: TGCGCCAGCAGTTCCCCAGGGGGTTTTCCGGTATATACCTACGAGCAGTACTTC.